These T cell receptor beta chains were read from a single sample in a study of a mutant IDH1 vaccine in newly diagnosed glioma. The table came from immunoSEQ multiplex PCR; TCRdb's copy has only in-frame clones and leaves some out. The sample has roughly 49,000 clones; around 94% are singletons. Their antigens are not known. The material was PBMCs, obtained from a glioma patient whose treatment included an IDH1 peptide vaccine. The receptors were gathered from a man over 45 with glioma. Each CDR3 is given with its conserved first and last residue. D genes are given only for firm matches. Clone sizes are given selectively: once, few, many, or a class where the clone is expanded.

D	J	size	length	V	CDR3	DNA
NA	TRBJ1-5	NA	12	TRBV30	CAWSASLQPQHF	TGTGCCTGGAGCGCATCGCTTCAGCCCCAGCATTTT
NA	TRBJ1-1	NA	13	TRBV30	CAYTKGLVFEAFF	TGTGCCTACACGAAAGGGCTAGTTTTTGAAGCTTTCTTT
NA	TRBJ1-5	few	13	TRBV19	CASSIGVYQPQHF	TGTGCCAGTAGTATAGGAGTCTATCAGCCCCAGCATTTT
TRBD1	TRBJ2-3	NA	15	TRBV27	CASSLLGTGEDTQYF	TGTGCCAGCAGTTTACTCGGGACAGGGGAAGATACGCAGTATTTT
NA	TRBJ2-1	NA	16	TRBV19	CASSISLRGSYNEQFF	TGTGCCAGTAGTATAAGCCTGAGGGGCTCCTACAATGAGCAGTTCTTC
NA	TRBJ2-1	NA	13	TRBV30	CAWSIGGNNEQFF	TGTGCCTGGAGCATTGGGGGGAACAATGAGCAGTTCTTC
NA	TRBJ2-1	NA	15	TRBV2	CASSERFGSYNEQFF	TGTGCCAGCAGTGAAAGGTTCGGGTCCTACAATGAGCAGTTCTTC
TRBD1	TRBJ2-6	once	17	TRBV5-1	CASSLWTGRSGANVLTF	TGCGCCAGCAGCTTATGGACAGGGCGCTCTGGGGCCAACGTCCTGACTTTC
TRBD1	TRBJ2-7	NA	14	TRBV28	CASSGTGLSYEQYF	TGTGCCAGCTCGGGGACAGGGTTATCCTACGAGCAGTACTTC
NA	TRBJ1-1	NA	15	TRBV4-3	CASSQAGNLNTEAFF	TGCGCCAGCAGCCAAGCAGGGAACTTGAACACTGAAGCTTTCTTT
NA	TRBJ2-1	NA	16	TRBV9	CASSPSGTGLDNEQFF	TGTGCCAGCAGCCCGTCGGGGACCGGCCTGGACAATGAGCAGTTCTTC
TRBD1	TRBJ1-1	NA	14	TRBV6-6	CASGVTGGATEAFF	TGTGCCAGCGGGGTGACAGGGGGCGCAACTGAAGCTTTCTTT
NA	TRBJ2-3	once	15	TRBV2	CASSEWTEHTDTQYF	TGTGCCAGCAGTGAATGGACAGAACACACAGATACGCAGTATTTT
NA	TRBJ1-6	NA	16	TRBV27	CASSFRGGRDNSPLHF	TGTGCCAGCAGTTTTAGGGGCGGTCGCGATAATTCACCCCTCCACTTT
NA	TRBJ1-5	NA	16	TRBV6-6	CASCQTGGISNQPQHF	TGTGCCAGCTGCCAGACGGGGGGAATTAGCAATCAGCCCCAGCATTTT
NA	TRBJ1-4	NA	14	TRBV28	CASQGELGDEKLFF	TGTGCCAGCCAAGGGGAACTAGGGGATGAAAAACTGTTTTTT
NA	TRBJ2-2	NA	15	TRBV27	CASSLSPANTGELFF	TGTGCCAGCAGTCTGAGCCCAGCGAACACCGGGGAGCTGTTTTTT
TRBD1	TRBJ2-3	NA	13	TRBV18	CASSPPGQGPQYF	TGTGCCAGCTCACCACCGGGACAGGGACCGCAGTATTTT
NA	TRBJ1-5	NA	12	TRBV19	CASRGGNQPQHF	TGTGCCAGTAGGGGGGGCAATCAGCCCCAGCATTTT
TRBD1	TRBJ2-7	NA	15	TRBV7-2	CASSLEQGATYEQYF	TGTGCCAGCAGCTTAGAGCAGGGGGCTACCTACGAGCAGTACTTC
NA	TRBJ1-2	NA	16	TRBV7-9	CASSLGVWDQMGGYTF	TGTGCCAGCAGCTTAGGTGTGTGGGATCAGATGGGTGGCTACACCTTC
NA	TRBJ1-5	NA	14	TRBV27	CASSLYGGRQPQHF	TGTGCCAGCAGTTTATATGGGGGTAGGCAGCCCCAGCATTTT
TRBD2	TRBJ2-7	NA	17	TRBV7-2	CASSLFSGGSGIGEQYF	TGTGCCAGCAGCTTGTTTTCGGGAGGGTCGGGGATTGGCGAGCAGTACTTC
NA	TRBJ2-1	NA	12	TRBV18	CASNDLARVQFF	TGTGCCAGCAACGATCTAGCCAGGGTGCAGTTCTTC
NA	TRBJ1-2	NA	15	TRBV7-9	CASNPPTGLDYGYTF	TGTGCCAGCAACCCACCCACCGGCCTTGACTATGGCTACACCTTC
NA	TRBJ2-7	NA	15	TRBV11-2	CASSLLTRRHYEQYF	TGTGCCAGCAGCTTGCTTACGCGACGGCACTACGAGCAGTACTTC
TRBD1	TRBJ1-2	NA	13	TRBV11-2	CASSARQGFGYTF	TGTGCCAGCAGCGCCCGACAGGGCTTCGGCTACACCTTC
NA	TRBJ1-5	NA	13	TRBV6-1	CASSKSGYQPQHF	TGTGCCAGCAGCAAATCGGGGTATCAGCCCCAGCATTTT
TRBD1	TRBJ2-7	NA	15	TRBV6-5	CASSARTGGLREQYF	TGTGCCAGCAGTGCCAGGACAGGGGGCCTACGCGAGCAGTACTTC
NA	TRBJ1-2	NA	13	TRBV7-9	CASSMGPLYGYTF	TGTGCCAGCAGCATGGGACCGCTCTATGGCTACACCTTC
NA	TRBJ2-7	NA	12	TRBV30	CACLDTSYEQYF	TGTGCCTGCTTGGACACCTCCTACGAGCAGTACTTC
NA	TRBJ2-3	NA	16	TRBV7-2	CASSLRPGTFFGTQYF	TGTGCCAGCAGCCTCCGGCCAGGGACATTTTTCGGTACGCAGTATTTT
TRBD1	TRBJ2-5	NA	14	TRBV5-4	CASSLSGGQETQYF	TGTGCCAGCAGCTTGTCAGGGGGCCAGGAGACCCAGTACTTC
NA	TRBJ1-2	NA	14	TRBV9	CASSGHDGGDGYTF	TGTGCCAGCAGCGGCCACGACGGGGGGGATGGCTACACCTTC
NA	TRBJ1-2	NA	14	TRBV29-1	CSVDAAGDNYGYTF	TGCAGCGTTGACGCGGCAGGAGATAACTATGGCTACACCTTC
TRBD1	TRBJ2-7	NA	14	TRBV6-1	CASSPTQGAWEQYF	TGTGCCAGCAGCCCGACACAGGGGGCTTGGGAGCAGTACTTC
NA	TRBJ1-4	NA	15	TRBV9	CASSVAGGNDEKLFF	TGTGCCAGCAGCGTAGCTGGGGGGAACGATGAAAAACTGTTTTTT
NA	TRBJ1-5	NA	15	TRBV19	CASSMEYYSNQPQHF	TGTGCCAGTAGTATGGAGTACTATAGCAATCAGCCCCAGCATTTT
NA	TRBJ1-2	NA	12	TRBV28	CAHGARYYGYTF	TGTGCCCACGGCGCCAGGTACTATGGCTACACCTTC
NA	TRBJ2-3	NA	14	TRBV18	CASSLRSPPDTQYF	TGTGCCAGCTCACTCCGGTCCCCACCCGATACGCAGTATTTT
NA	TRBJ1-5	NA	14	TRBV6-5	CASSQTYSNQPQHF	TGTGCCAGCAGTCAAACTTATAGCAATCAGCCCCAGCATTTT
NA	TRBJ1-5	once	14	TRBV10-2	CATTTGMGNQPQHF	TGCGCCACCACGACAGGCATGGGCAATCAGCCCCAGCATTTT
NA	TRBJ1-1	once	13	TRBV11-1	CASSFDKNTEAFF	TGTGCCAGCAGCTTCGACAAGAACACTGAAGCTTTCTTT
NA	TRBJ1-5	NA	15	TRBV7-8	CASSPDLRGNQPQHF	TGTGCCAGCAGCCCGGACCTCCGGGGCAATCAGCCCCAGCATTTT
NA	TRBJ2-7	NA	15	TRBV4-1	CASSQGPVVGYEQYF	TGCGCCAGCAGCCAAGGTCCTGTAGTGGGCTACGAGCAGTACTTC
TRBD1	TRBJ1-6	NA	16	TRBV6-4	CASSDSTWTGNSPLHF	TGTGCCAGCAGTGACTCGACCTGGACAGGAAATTCACCCCTCCACTTT
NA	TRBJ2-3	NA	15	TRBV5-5	CASAGPPAGTDTQYF	TGTGCCAGCGCCGGTCCTCCGGCGGGCACAGATACGCAGTATTTT
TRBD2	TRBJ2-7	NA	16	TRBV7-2	CASSRGLAGGRYEQYF	TGTGCCAGCAGCAGGGGACTAGCGGGGGGGCGGTACGAGCAGTACTTC
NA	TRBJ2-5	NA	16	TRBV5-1	CASNPSPQGGQETQYF	TGCGCCAGCAACCCTTCGCCCCAGGGGGGCCAAGAGACCCAGTACTTC
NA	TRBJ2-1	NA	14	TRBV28	CASSSPPAANEQFF	TGTGCCAGCAGTTCTCCCCCCGCAGCTAATGAGCAGTTCTTC
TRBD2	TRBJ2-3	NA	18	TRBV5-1	CASSLGGTSGRMADTQYF	TGCGCCAGCAGCCTTGGCGGGACTAGCGGGAGAATGGCAGATACGCAGTATTTT
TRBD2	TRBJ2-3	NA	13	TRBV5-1	CASTSGNTDTQYF	TGCGCCAGCACTAGCGGGAATACAGATACGCAGTATTTT
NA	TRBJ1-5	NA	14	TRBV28	CASSFGTPNQPQHF	TGTGCCAGCAGTTTTGGGACACCCAATCAGCCCCAGCATTTT
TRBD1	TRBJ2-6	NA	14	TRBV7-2	CASSLDREFPVLTF	TGTGCCAGCAGCTTGGACAGGGAATTCCCCGTCCTGACTTTC